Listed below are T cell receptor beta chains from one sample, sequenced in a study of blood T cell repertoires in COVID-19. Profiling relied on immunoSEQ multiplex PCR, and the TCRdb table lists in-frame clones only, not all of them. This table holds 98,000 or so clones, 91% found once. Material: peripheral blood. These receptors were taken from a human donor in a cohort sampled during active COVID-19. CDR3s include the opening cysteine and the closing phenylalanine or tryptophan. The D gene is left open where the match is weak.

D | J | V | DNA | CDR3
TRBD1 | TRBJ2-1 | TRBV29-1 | TGCAGCGTGGGACAGGGCAATTTTTACAATGAGCAGTTCTTC | CSVGQGNFYNEQFF
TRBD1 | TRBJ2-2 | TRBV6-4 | TGTGCCAGCAGTGACTCTGACAGGGACACCGGGGAGCTGTTTTTT | CASSDSDRDTGELFF
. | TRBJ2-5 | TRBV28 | TGTGCCAGCAGACACCAGGGGTTGGAGACCCAGTACTTC | CASRHQGLETQYF
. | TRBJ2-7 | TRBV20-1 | TGCAGTGTCCGGGCAGGGGGGATCTTC | CSVRAGGIF
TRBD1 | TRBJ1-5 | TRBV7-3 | TGTGCCAGCAGCGGACAGGGGTCGAGAGGCAATCAGCCCCAGCATTTT | CASSGQGSRGNQPQHF
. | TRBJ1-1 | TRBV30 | TGTGCCTGGAGTCTCCTACAGGGAGTGAACACTGAAGCTTTCTTT | CAWSLLQGVNTEAFF
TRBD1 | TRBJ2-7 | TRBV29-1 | TGCAGCATCCTCCATCGGCAGGGGGTGTACGAGCAGTACTTC | CSILHRQGVYEQYF
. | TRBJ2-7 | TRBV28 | TGTGCCAGCGAAAGGGGAAGTAATGGGGAGCAGTACTTC | CASERGSNGEQYF
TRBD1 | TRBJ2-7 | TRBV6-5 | TGTGCCAGCAGCCAGGGACAGACCTACGAGCAGTACTTC | CASSQGQTYEQYF
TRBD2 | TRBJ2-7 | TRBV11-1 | TGTGCCAGCAGCTTAGCGTCCGGTTCGACTAGCGGGGATTTTCACTTC | CASSLASGSTSGDFHF
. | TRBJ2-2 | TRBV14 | TGTGCCAGCGGGAAGGGGCCCACCGGGGAGCTGTTTTTT | CASGKGPTGELFF
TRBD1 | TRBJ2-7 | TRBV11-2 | TGTGCCAGCAGCCGGGACAGCTCCTACGAGCAGTACTTC | CASSRDSSYEQYF
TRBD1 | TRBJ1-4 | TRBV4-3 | TGCGCCAGCAGCCATGCAGTAGGGGGCGGTAATGAAAAACTGTTTTTT | CASSHAVGGGNEKLFF
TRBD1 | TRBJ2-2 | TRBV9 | TGTGCCAGCAGCGCTTCACCGACAGGGGACCTAACCGGGGAGCTGTTTTTT | CASSASPTGDLTGELFF